This T cell receptor beta chain was recovered during a study of blood T cells in healthy people across ages. The sample holds a few counts of this clonotype. The germline V gene has CDR1 LGHNA and CDR2 YSLEER. V dropped 2 bases and J dropped 1 base, with 8 bases sitting between them. This CDR3 comprises 14 residues. Researchers collected 9 to 10 milliliters of peripheral blood from every single donor. Together with a sample-barcoded 5' primer, a J-beta primer mix was included in a second PCR lasting about 7 to 12 cycles. TCRdb passed the 5' RACE reads through MiXCR, listing each CDR3 protein once. This table has roughly 930,000 distinct CDR3 sequences, roughly 50% appearing once.

The sequence was collected from a man aged 25 to 40 in good health. V is TRBV4-3 and J is TRBJ1-1; D is ambiguous. The specimen sequenced was blood. CDR3: CASSQYHGNTEAFF. DNA for the CDR3: TGCGCCAGCAGCCAATATCATGGGAACACTGAAGCTTTCTTT.